A single sample is the source of the 5 T cell receptor beta chains below, sequenced in a study of T cell clonotyping in hematopoietic cell transplantation. Assay: immunoSEQ multiplex PCR; the TCRdb copy retains only in-frame clones and omits some. Of under 9,500 clones in the sample, roughly 79% were seen once. Here the sequenced sample was peripheral blood mononuclear cells, taken 180 days after allogeneic stem cell transplant. The source is a female patient in her 50s who had an allogeneic stem cell transplant from a related donor, so the T cells may come from the graft donor. Some clones in this sample may be carry-over from other donors' samples.

The CDR3 sequence: CASSLLFAGQPYEQYF. As DNA, the CDR3 is TGTGCCAGCAGTTTACTATTTGCGGGACAGCCCTACGAGCAGTACTTC. The genes are TRBV27 and TRBJ2-7, with D perhaps TRBD1 (7 bases). Per the germline V gene, CDR1 is MNHEY and CDR2 is SMNVEV (reference sequence). Trimming took off 2 bases at V and 2 bases at J, with 16 bases between the two ends. CDR3 length: 16 residues.

V is TRBV7-6 and J is TRBJ2-7; D unresolved. Looked up from germline, CDR1 is SGHVS and CDR2 is FNYEAQ. The CDR3 sequence is 14 residues long. V was shortened by 1 base and J by 3 bases, with 10 bases between the two germline ends. As DNA, the CDR3 is TGTGCCAGCAGCTTAGGACCGGGTGGCTACGAGCAGTACTTC. Protein: CASSLGPGGYEQYF.

This clone rates as medium-sized. This chain uses TRBV10-1 with TRBJ1-1, with D uncertain. The CDR3 loop spans 14 amino acids. Trimming took 0 bases from V and 4 from J, leaving 9 bases between them. The V gene's germline CDR1 is WNHNN and CDR2 SYGVQD (reference sequence). In DNA form, the CDR3 reads TGCGCCAGCAGTGAGTCCGGACGGGGCACTGAAGCTTTCTTT. Protein sequence: CASSESGRGTEAFF.

The V and J genes are TRBV2 and TRBJ1-6, with D hard to call. The germline gives CDR1 SNHLY, CDR2 FYNNEI. This CDR3 is 12 amino acids long. Trimming shortened V by 7 bases and J by 3 bases, and 4 bases separated the two germline ends. The CDR3 spells CASNIYNSPLHF. The CDR3, as DNA: TGTGCCAGCAATATCTATAATTCACCCCTCCACTTT.

V and J are TRBV19 and TRBJ2-7, with TRBD2 matching over 8 bases. Trimming cost V 6 bases and J 2 bases; bases outside gene matches: 6. The CDR3 runs to 14 residues. Germline V gene sequence: CDR1 LNHDA, CDR2 SQIVND (reference sequence). The CDR3 protein is CASRSGGPPYEQYF. The CDR3 region has the DNA TGTGCCAGTAGGAGCGGGGGCCCTCCCTACGAGCAGTACTTC.